This T cell receptor beta chain was identified in a study of blood T cell repertoires in COVID-19. Background on the study: PBMCs, B-cell-depleted T cells, or T cells provided the cDNA or gDNA that made up the material.

The protocol was immunoSEQ multiplex PCR, while the TCRdb copy is restricted to in-frame clones and leaves out a portion. This sample has roughly 190,000 clones; around 91% occur once, and the top ten carry roughly 0.82%. This receptor was obtained from a woman under 30 who had recovered from COVID-19. Input material: PBMCs or T cells enriched from blood (not recorded which).

CDR3 nucleotide sequence: TGTGCCAGCAGTGTACAGGGGTATGAGCAGTTCTTC. Protein sequence: CASSVQGYEQFF. This chain links TRBV9 with TRBJ2-1, with 7 bases identical to TRBD1. Trimming took 5 bases from V and 8 from J; bases not matched to a gene: 4. This CDR3 has 12 amino acids. Germline V gene lookup returns CDR1 SGDLS and CDR2 YYNGEE.